This record concerns one T cell receptor (beta chain) sequence. The data were obtained in a study of blood T cell repertoires in COVID-19. Study overall: COVID-19 samples collected from the United States, Italy and Spain covered acute and convalescent phases. PBMCs, B-cell-depleted T cells, or T cells provided the cDNA or gDNA that made up the material.

Per the germline V gene, CDR1 is LGHNA and CDR2 is YSLEER. Trimming took 0 bases from V and 6 from J; bases not matched to a gene: 8. The CDR3 is made up of 16 amino acids. Only in-frame clones appear in the TCRdb table, and some are missing; sequencing was by immunoSEQ multiplex PCR. The sample lists 130,000 to 150,000 clones, approximately 84% occurring once. This chain connects TRBV4-3 to TRBJ2-1; TRBD2 aligns across 7 bases. This sequence originates from a middle-aged man with acute COVID-19. The sequencing input was PBMCs or T cells enriched from blood (not recorded which). CDR3 loop: CASSQERLAGVNEQFF. For the CDR3, the DNA is TGCGCCAGCAGCCAAGAGCGACTAGCTGGTGTCAATGAGCAGTTCTTC.